Following are 9 T cell receptor beta chains from one sample sequenced in a study of T-cell memory formation after mild COVID-19. TCRdb redid the calling of the 5' RACE reads with MiXCR, one entry per CDR3 protein. Seen here are 140,000 to 150,000 distinct CDR3 sequences, almost 25% observed once, and the top ten hold about 24%. Sequencing was carried out using PBMCs or a T cell subset sorted from them (not recorded which). These receptors all come from an adult woman who had mild COVID-19 (a few samples of this study predate the infection). Cell type and time point are not known.

The gene calls are TRBV7-6 and TRBJ1-1; TRBD1 might be the D (6 bases). This CDR3 has 17 amino acids. The V gene's germline CDR1 is SGHVS and CDR2 FNYEAQ. The V and J ends lost 2 bases and 1 base respectively, with 17 bases between them. The CDR3 bases are TGTGCCAGCAGCTTACGCACAGGGTTGGGCAGGAACACTGAAGCTTTCTTT. This gives the protein CASSLRTGLGRNTEAFF. Combining the CDR3 with reference TRBV7-6 and TRBJ1-1 gives the whole variable domain GAGVSQSPRYKVTKRGQDVALRCDPISGHVSLYWYRQALGQGPEFLTYFNYEAQQDKSGLPNDRFSAERPEGSISTLTIQRTEQRDSAMYRCASSLRTGLGRNTEAFFGQGTRLTVV.

The chain combines TRBV5-4 with TRBJ1-1; 7 bases agree with TRBD1. V shed 4 bases, J shed 1 base, and the junction held 4 bases outside the gene matches. This CDR3 region has 14 residues. Germline V gene sequence: CDR1 SGHNT, CDR2 YYREEE (reference sequence). CDR3 residues: CASSDDRANTEAFF. Written as DNA, the CDR3 is TGTGCCAGCAGCGATGACAGGGCGAACACTGAAGCTTTCTTT.

CDR3 loop: CATSDFGTAQETQYF. The CDR3 nucleotides are TGTGCCACCAGTGATTTTGGGACAGCCCAAGAGACCCAGTACTTC. This sequence joins TRBV24-1 and TRBJ2-5; 7 bases are shared with TRBD1. After removal of 1 base from V and 1 base from J, the junction contained 2 bases not matched to a gene. CDR3 length: 15 amino acids. Germline loops: CDR1 KGHDR, CDR2 SFDVKD.

The chain has TRBV19 and TRBJ2-2; D remains ambiguous. The germline V gene encodes CDR1 LNHDA and CDR2 SQIVND (reference sequence). The CDR3 covers 15 residues. V was shortened by 0 bases and J by 4 bases, with 9 bases between the two germline ends. CDR3 DNA: TGTGCCAGTAGTATAGAGGTAGGGTTCACCGGGGAGCTGTTTTTT. It encodes CASSIEVGFTGELFF.

This clonotype has more than one count but fewer than ten. This chain uses TRBV4-3 with TRBJ2-7; 9 bases align to TRBD1. The CDR3 covers 16 residues. V lost 0 bases and J lost 5; bases outside the gene matches: 8. Germline V gives CDR1 LGHNA, CDR2 YSLEER. CDR3 bases: TGCGCCAGCAGCCAAGAGTGGAGACAGGGGGATGACGAGCAGTACTTC. Encoded protein: CASSQEWRQGDDEQYF.

This clonotype showed up just a few times. The rearrangement joins TRBV5-5 to TRBJ2-5, with 10 positions matching TRBD2. V lost 5 bases to trimming and J lost 1 base; unmatched junction nucleotides: 5. The CDR3 runs 15 residues. Germline CDR1 reads SGHKS; CDR2 reads YYEKEE (reference sequence). The CDR3 loop is CASSTGLASQETQYF. In DNA, the CDR3 is TGTGCCAGCAGTACGGGACTAGCGAGCCAAGAGACCCAGTACTTC.

V gene TRBV4-2 combines with J gene TRBJ2-3, with 7 bases fitting TRBD2. This CDR3 region has 14 residues. CDR1 and CDR2 (germline): LGHNA, YNFKEQ. The J segment lost 6 bases and the V segment lost 1 base, leaving 4 bases of the junction unmatched. The CDR3: CASSQGRGVDTQYF. The CDR3, as DNA: TGTGCCAGCAGCCAAGGACGGGGGGTGGATACGCAGTATTTT.

This clonotype was recorded a few times. The rearrangement links TRBV5-1 to TRBJ2-1; maybe TRBD2 (5 bases). Trimming removed 3 bases from V and 9 bases from J, with 13 bases in between. Germline assignment: CDR1 SGHRS and CDR2 YFSETQ. This CDR3 is built from 13 residues. The CDR3 sequence is CASSSSEEAEQFF. The CDR3 nucleotides are TGCGCCAGCAGCTCGTCCGAGGAGGCTGAGCAGTTCTTC.

The chain couples TRBV5-5 to TRBJ1-2; weak D call: TRBD1 (6 bases). Trimming shortened V by 3 bases and J by 2 bases, and 14 bases separated the two germline ends. Germline V gene sequence: CDR1 SGHKS, CDR2 YYEKEE (reference sequence). CDR3 length equals 15 residues. In DNA form, the CDR3 reads TGTGCCAGCAGCTGGGGGAACAGGGAAAACTATGGCTACACCTTC. Amino acid sequence: CASSWGNRENYGYTF.